What follows are 18 T cell receptor beta chains derived from one specimen sequenced in a study of shared clonotypes between healthy human individuals. The table came from immunoSEQ multiplex PCR; TCRdb's copy has only in-frame clones and leaves some out. The sample records under 1,100,000 clones, under 80% being singletons. The sample comprised memory CD4+ T cells sorted from blood. As to subset: CD45RA-negative fraction. The receptors were sampled from a man between 18 and 29 years old in good health.

The rearrangement links TRBV15 to TRBJ2-5; possible D gene TRBD1, 6 bases. CDR3 length: 17 amino acids. Trimming removed 3 bases at V and 6 bases at J, with 23 bases between. Germline V lookup: CDR1 LNHNV, CDR2 YYDKDF (reference sequence). The CDR3 DNA follows: TGTGCCACCAGCAGGGAGGCAGACAGGAGCTGGTTAAAGACCCAGTACTTC. It is translated as CATSREADRSWLKTQYF. Filled out from reference TRBV15 and TRBJ2-5, the complete variable domain reads DAMVIQNPRYQVTQFGKPVTLSCSQTLNHNVMYWYQQKSSQAPKLLFHYYDKDFNNEADTPDNFQSRRPNTSFCFLDIRSPGLGDTAMYLCATSREADRSWLKTQYFGPGTRLLVL.

V and J are TRBV27 and TRBJ1-5; D is ambiguous. CDR3 size: 15 residues. CDR1 and CDR2 (germline): MNHEY, SMNVEV (reference sequence). V shed 5 bases and J shed 7 bases, with 18 bases lying between them. CDR3 in amino acids: CASSPSPLRGQPQHF. CDR3 nucleotides: TGTGCCAGCAGTCCGTCCCCATTACGGGGACAGCCCCAGCATTTT.

The chain combines TRBV10-3 with TRBJ2-2; 8 bases are shared with TRBD1. The CDR3 sequence is 15 residues long. The trim removed 10 bases at V and 5 bases at J, leaving 12 bases unmatched. Germline values: CDR1 ENHRY, CDR2 SYGVKD. CDR3 DNA sequence: TGTGCCACCACTCCCGGGACAGGAAAAACCGGGGAGCTGTTTTTT. Translated, it gives CATTPGTGKTGELFF.

The V call is TRBV30, the J call TRBJ1-6, with 11 bases matching TRBD1. Trimming removed 3 bases from V and 0 bases from J; junction bases left unmatched: 7. The CDR3 spans 18 residues. Germline V gives CDR1 GTSNPN, CDR2 SVGIG (reference sequence). This CDR3 reads CAWSQGTGGISYNSPLHF. The CDR3 DNA is TGTGCCTGGAGCCAGGGGACAGGGGGAATCTCCTATAATTCACCCCTCCACTTT.

The gene calls are TRBV28 and TRBJ1-2; TRBD1 might be the D (5 bases). The CDR3 has 12 amino acids. V lost 2 bases, J lost 6 bases, and 7 bases lay in between. Germline CDR1 reads MDHEN; CDR2 reads SYDVKM. CDR3 loop: CASSLAGHGYTF. The CDR3 coding sequence is TGTGCCAGCAGTTTAGCAGGGCATGGCTACACCTTC.

The CDR3 region is CAWSEVGLRSETQYF. For the CDR3, the DNA is TGTGCCTGGAGTGAGGTGGGGTTACGGTCCGAGACCCAGTACTTC. This chain links TRBV30 with TRBJ2-5; D gene unclear. The germline V gene encodes CDR1 GTSNPN and CDR2 SVGIG (reference sequence). The V and J ends lost 1 base and 5 bases respectively, with 17 bases between them. The CDR3 covers 15 residues.

The chain has TRBV15 and TRBJ2-6; D call uncertain. The CDR3 extends over 16 amino acids. The germline V gene encodes CDR1 LNHNV and CDR2 YYDKDF (reference sequence). V lost 0 bases and J lost 0, with 6 bases in between. The CDR3 loop reads CATSRDISSGANVLTF. The CDR3 DNA is TGTGCCACCAGCAGAGATATCAGCTCTGGGGCCAACGTCCTGACTTTC.

Concerning this clone: This sample includes further DNA sequences coding for the same CDR3. The V call is TRBV9, the J call TRBJ2-5; no clear D. CDR1 and CDR2 (germline): SGDLS, YYNGEE. This CDR3 has 11 residues. The V end was cut by 4 bases, the J end by 3 bases, with 4 bases between. The CDR3 reads CASSREETQYF. The DNA for the CDR3 is TGTGCCAGCAGCCGCGAAGAGACCCAGTACTTC.

The rearrangement links TRBV18 to TRBJ1-6, with a possible D match to TRBD1 (6 bases). The CDR3 sequence is 14 residues long. Germline V gene data show CDR1 as KGHSH and CDR2 as LQKENI. V was pared by 5 bases and J by 7 bases, with 12 bases between. CDR3 nucleotide sequence: TGTGCCAGCTCAGAACAGGGCTCAAATTCACCCCTCCACTTT. This gives the protein CASSEQGSNSPLHF.

V is TRBV30 and J is TRBJ2-2; TRBD2 matches 9 bases. This CDR3 contains 15 residues. Germline assignment: CDR1 GTSNPN and CDR2 SVGIG (reference sequence). The V segment lost 0 bases and the J segment 5 bases; nucleotides outside the gene matches: 4. The CDR3 loop is CAWSVRLAGTGELFF. DNA for the CDR3: TGTGCCTGGAGTGTACGGCTAGCGGGGACCGGGGAGCTGTTTTTT.

The chain is built from TRBV2 and TRBJ1-2; 11 bases match TRBD1. This CDR3 comprises 14 residues. Germline V lookup: CDR1 SNHLY, CDR2 FYNNEI. Trimming took 3 bases from V and 13 from J; bases not matched to a gene: 10. The CDR3 DNA follows: TGTGCCAGCAGTGACGTTTGGACAGGGGGCGCCTCCACCTTC. Translating it yields CASSDVWTGGASTF.

This clone has more than one count but fewer than ten. Different DNA sequences within this sample yield the same CDR3. This CDR3 is CASSPGTVSGNTIYF. CDR3 sequence (DNA): TGTGCCAGCTCACCTGGGACCGTCTCTGGAAACACCATATATTTT. The J gene is TRBJ1-3, the V gene TRBV18, with D maybe TRBD1 (5 bases). Germline CDR1 reads KGHSH; CDR2 reads LQKENI. This CDR3 region has 15 residues. Trimming cost V 3 bases and J 0 bases, with 9 bases left between them.

This chain links TRBV7-9 with TRBJ1-6; D unresolved. Trimming removed 3 bases at V and 8 bases at J, with 8 bases between. This CDR3 spans 13 amino acids. The V gene's germline CDR1 is SEHNR and CDR2 FQNEAQ (reference sequence). The CDR3 loop reads CASSLSRDSPLHF. The CDR3 DNA reads TGTGCCAGCAGCTTGAGTAGAGATTCACCCCTCCACTTT.

The rearrangement links TRBV10-3 to TRBJ2-7; no definite D call. The germline V gene has CDR1 ENHRY and CDR2 SYGVKD. This CDR3 comprises 14 residues. V shed 3 bases and J shed 0 bases, with 9 bases lying between them. The CDR3, as DNA: TGTGCCATCAGTGAAGGGCCTCCCTCCTACGAGCAGTACTTC. Protein product: CAISEGPPSYEQYF.

V and J are TRBV6-1 and TRBJ1-6; 8 bases fit TRBD1. The germline gives CDR1 MNHNS, CDR2 SASEGT. J gave up 7 bases and V 4 bases, and 12 bases lay outside the gene matches. CDR3 size: 17 residues. The CDR3 protein is CASSGDRGQRPNSPLHF. The CDR3 DNA sequence: TGTGCCAGCAGTGGTGACAGGGGTCAAAGACCCAATTCACCCCTCCACTTT.

The chain couples TRBV4-3 to TRBJ2-7; the D is unclear. CDR1 is LGHNA, CDR2 YSLEER, per germline. Trimming removed 0 bases from V and 2 bases from J, with 8 bases in between. The CDR3 has 14 residues. CDR3 region: CASSQDWRAYEQYF. In DNA form, the CDR3 reads TGCGCCAGCAGCCAAGATTGGAGAGCCTACGAGCAGTACTTC.

The chain joins TRBV5-1 to TRBJ2-5, with D unresolved. Germline assignment: CDR1 SGHRS and CDR2 YFSETQ. The V gene lost 4 bases and the J gene lost 5 bases, with 21 bases spanning the gap. The CDR3 runs to 16 residues. The CDR3 DNA reads TGCGCCAGCAGCCTCGAGCCTACACTGGGCCAGGAGACCCAGTACTTC. Encoded protein: CASSLEPTLGQETQYF.

This clone has only one observation. V usage is TRBV7-2 and J usage is TRBJ1-6; no clear D. V lost 5 bases and J lost 2, with 13 bases in between. The germline CDR1 and CDR2 sequences are SGHTA and FQGNSA. CDR3 size: 16 residues. CDR3 nucleotide sequence: TGTGCCAGCAGCCGAGATTTCAGCCCCTATAATTCACCCCTCCACTTT. It translates to CASSRDFSPYNSPLHF.